What follows are 17 T cell receptor beta chains derived from one specimen sequenced in a study of graft-versus-host responses after intestinal transplantation. The antigens for these receptors are not known. Some clones are missing from TCRdb's copy, which holds only in-frame ones; the method was immunoSEQ multiplex PCR. The sample consists of 90,000 to 150,000 clones, approximately 96% of them appearing once. The sample in question was unstimulated CD8+ T cells sorted from spleen or lymph node cells, obtained before intestinal transplant. The source of these receptors is a human donor who received an intestinal transplant.

The count of this clone is one. CDR3 protein: CASSLYSHRSSNYGYTF. As DNA, the CDR3 is TGTGCCAGCAGTTTATATTCTCACAGGAGCTCTAACTATGGCTACACCTTC. The V and J genes are TRBV28 and TRBJ1-2; D is perhaps TRBD1 (5 bases). Germline CDR1 and CDR2: MDHEN and SYDVKM. The CDR3 spans 17 residues. Trimming cost V 1 base and J 0 bases, with 15 bases left between them.

The genes are TRBV6-1 and TRBJ2-1; a possible D gene is TRBD2 (6 bases). The CDR3 has 15 amino acids. The ends were cut back, 3 bases at V and 0 bases at J, with 9 bases in the middle. CDR1 is MNHNS and CDR2 is SASEGT in the germline V gene. The CDR3 DNA follows: TGTGCCAGCAGTGAGGGCGGGATCTCCTACAATGAGCAGTTCTTC. The encoded protein is CASSEGGISYNEQFF.

This chain uses TRBV27 with TRBJ2-7; D not certain. Deletions cut 6 bases from V and 6 bases from J, with 21 bases between. Germline CDR1 is MNHEY and CDR2 is SMNVEV (reference sequence). The CDR3 sequence is 15 residues long. The chain's CDR3 is CASSSTPEGIAEQYF. The CDR3 nucleotides read TGTGCCAGCAGCTCGACCCCCGAAGGTATAGCCGAGCAGTACTTC.

V usage is TRBV6-1 and J usage is TRBJ2-7; tentatively, D is TRBD1 (5 bases). Trimming took 4 bases from V and 3 from J, leaving 13 bases between them. Per the germline V gene, CDR1 is MNHNS and CDR2 is SASEGT. The CDR3 extends over 14 amino acids. The CDR3 sequence is CASSGQGLDYEQYF. CDR3 bases: TGTGCCAGCAGTGGCCAGGGTCTCGACTACGAGCAGTACTTC.

The CDR3 region is CASSIDLSYEQYF. In DNA, the CDR3 is TGTGCCAGTAGTATAGATCTATCCTACGAGCAGTACTTC. This chain joins TRBV19 and TRBJ2-7; no reliable D call. The ends were cut back, 0 bases at V and 1 base at J, with 4 bases in the middle. Germline lookup yields CDR1 LNHDA and CDR2 SQIVND (reference sequence). The CDR3 contains 13 residues.

This sequence joins TRBV27 and TRBJ1-2, with D possibly TRBD1 on 5 matching bases. Germline CDR1 MNHEY, CDR2 SMNVEV (reference sequence). Trimming pared 6 bases from V and 0 bases from J, leaving 14 bases between. There are 15 residues in the CDR3. The CDR3 DNA sequence: TGTGCCAGCAGCCTATCGGAGGGGACTAACTATGGCTACACCTTC. This gives the protein CASSLSEGTNYGYTF.

The chain couples TRBV28 to TRBJ2-7; D is uncertain. Trimming took 3 bases from V and 0 from J, leaving 12 bases between them. This CDR3 is 15 amino acids long. Per germline, CDR1 MDHEN and CDR2 SYDVKM. The DNA of the CDR3 is TGTGCCAGCAGTTTTCGCCCAGGCCCCTCCTACGAGCAGTACTTC. Protein: CASSFRPGPSYEQYF.

The genes are TRBV11-3 and TRBJ2-7; no clear D. Trimming removed 5 bases at V and 2 bases at J, with 25 bases between. Germline V gives CDR1 SGHNT, CDR2 YENEEA. The CDR3 spans 18 residues. The chain's CDR3 is CASSPDLPQVPPAYEQYF. The CDR3 DNA reads TGTGCCAGCAGCCCAGACTTACCACAAGTACCCCCCGCCTACGAGCAGTACTTC.

The J gene is TRBJ1-1, the V gene TRBV28, with D maybe TRBD1 (6 bases). The V gene's germline CDR1 is MDHEN and CDR2 SYDVKM. Trimming cost V 5 bases and J 1 base, with 8 bases left between them. The CDR3 runs 13 residues. The CDR3 protein is CASSIGGNTEAFF. The CDR3 coding sequence is TGTGCCAGCAGTATAGGGGGGAACACTGAAGCTTTCTTT. Variable domain in full (rest from reference TRBV28 and TRBJ1-1): DVKVTQSSRYLVKRTGEKVFLECVQDMDHENMFWYRQDPGLGLRLIYFSYDVKMKEKGDIPEGYSVSREKKERFSLILESASTNQTSMYLCASSIGGNTEAFFGQGTRLTVV.

This sequence joins TRBV7-8 and TRBJ2-1, with 8 bases identical to TRBD2. Germline CDR1 reads SGHVS; CDR2 reads FQNEAQ. V lost 7 bases, J lost 6 bases, and 14 bases stayed unmatched. The CDR3 runs 16 residues. CDR3 DNA sequence: TGTGCCAGCACCCCGGGCGGCGGGAGGAGGGGCAATGAGCAGTTCTTC. This translates into CASTPGGGRRGNEQFF.

This rearrangement joins TRBV4-3 to TRBJ2-2, with D hard to call. Germline CDR1 LGHNA, CDR2 YSLEER. V shed 3 bases and J shed 5 bases, with 10 bases lying between them. The CDR3 totals 14 residues. Written as DNA, the CDR3 is TGCGCCAGCAGCCACGGCCGAGGAACCGGGGAGCTGTTTTTT. Translated: CASSHGRGTGELFF.

The chain employs TRBV4-1 and TRBJ1-5, with 9 bases fitting TRBD1. In germline, CDR1 is MGHRA, CDR2 YSYEKL. V gave up 4 bases and J gave up 5 bases; unmatched junction bases: 6. This CDR3 spans 15 amino acids. The DNA of the CDR3 is TGCGCCAGCAGCCGAGGACAGGGGTTTGATCAGCCCCAGCATTTT. Its protein is CASSRGQGFDQPQHF.

V and J are TRBV7-8 and TRBJ2-7; TRBD1 is a possible D gene (6 bases). Trimming removed 5 bases at V and 5 bases at J, with 16 bases between. Germline-derived CDR1 and CDR2 are SGHVS and FQNEAQ. The CDR3 totals 14 residues. The CDR3, as DNA: TGTGCCAGCAGCGAACAGGGTGTAATCCACGAGCAGTACTTC. Its protein is CASSEQGVIHEQYF.

V gene TRBV28 combines with J gene TRBJ2-2, with a tentative D call TRBD1 (6 bases). Trimming stripped 2 bases from V and 1 base from J, with 14 bases between. Germline CDR1 is MDHEN and CDR2 is SYDVKM. The CDR3 consists of 17 residues. The DNA for the CDR3 is TGTGCCAGCAGTTTAAACCCCCGGACAGAGAACACCGGGGAGCTGTTTTTT. It is translated as CASSLNPRTENTGELFF.

The table lists this clone with a count of one. The chain carries TRBV19 and TRBJ2-7; D ambiguous. V was shortened by 1 base and J by 5 bases, with 9 bases between the two germline ends. In germline, CDR1 is LNHDA, CDR2 SQIVND (reference sequence). This CDR3 has 13 residues. CDR3 in amino acids: CASSIAFRDEQYF. DNA for the CDR3: TGTGCCAGTAGTATAGCCTTTCGCGACGAGCAGTACTTC.

CDR3 in amino acids: CASSYRDSSYEQYF. Here the CDR3 DNA reads TGCGCCAGCAGCTACCGGGACAGCTCCTACGAGCAGTACTTC. The rearrangement joins TRBV5-1 to TRBJ2-7; 7 bases align to TRBD1. The CDR3 extends over 14 amino acids. Germline V gene sequence: CDR1 SGHRS, CDR2 YFSETQ. Trimming at V came to 3 bases and at J to 0 bases, leaving 3 bases not matched to a gene.

The chain uses TRBV4-1 and TRBJ1-6, with 8 bases aligning to TRBD1. Germline lookup yields CDR1 MGHRA and CDR2 YSYEKL. The CDR3 is 16 residues long. J was trimmed by 7 bases and V by 0 bases; bases with no gene match: 5. CDR3 residues: CASSQDGGQVNSPLHF. The CDR3 DNA is TGCGCCAGCAGCCAAGATGGGGGACAGGTAAATTCACCCCTCCACTTT.